One sample yielded the 26 T cell receptor beta chains listed below, sequenced in a study of CD8 T cells in ankylosing spondylitis. Using its own MiXCR run on the 5' RACE reads, TCRdb lists one record per CDR3 protein. Of roughly 97,000 distinct CDR3 sequences detected, roughly 8.7% appear once; the ten largest clones hold nearly 10%. The sample was blood, either unsorted or a sorted T cell fraction (not recorded which). These receptors were obtained from a male donor with ankylosing spondylitis or in good health (not recorded which).

This clonotype has ten or more counts. Relative to the germline gene, one junction end is altered; a read error may explain this. The V gene is TRBV20-1, the J gene TRBJ2-2; the D is unclear. The CDR3 spans 12 residues. The germline CDR1 and CDR2 sequences are DFQATT and SNEGSKA (reference sequence). The CDR3 sequence: CSAGENTGELFF. The CDR3 DNA sequence: TGCAGTGCTGGAGAGAACACCGGGGAGCTGTTTTTT.

This clonotype showed up many times. This rearrangement joins TRBV7-2 to TRBJ2-3; TRBD2 agrees at 11 bases. V was clipped by 1 base and J by 5 bases; unmatched bases: 2. Germline V gene sequence: CDR1 SGHTA, CDR2 FQGNSA. The CDR3 consists of 15 residues. CDR3 region: CASSLGLAGLDTQYF. Written as DNA, the CDR3 is TGTGCCAGCAGCTTAGGACTAGCGGGGTTAGATACGCAGTATTTT.

This clonotype appeared many times. This rearrangement joins TRBV7-8 to TRBJ2-3, with no clear D. This CDR3 is 9 amino acids long. V was pared by 11 bases and J by 4 bases, with 4 bases between. The germline V gene encodes CDR1 SGHVS and CDR2 FQNEAQ. The CDR3 loop reads CAVSDTQYF. The DNA of the CDR3 is TGTGCCGTGTCAGATACGCAGTATTTT.

As to this clonotype: This sequence may be a read error, since a much larger clone differs from it by one base. V usage is TRBV7-3 and J usage is TRBJ2-2; no firm D call. The CDR3 spans 14 residues. The germline CDR1 and CDR2 sequences are SGHTA and FQGTGA. The DNA for the CDR3 is TGTGCCAACAGCTTAGGCCCGAACACCGGGGAGCTGTTTTTT. Its protein product is CANSLGPNTGELFF.

This clonotype was seen more than once but under ten times. The CDR3 DNA sequence: TGTGCCAGCAGTCCTGTCACAGGGGGCACTGAAGCTTTCTTT. It translates to CASSPVTGGTEAFF. The V call is TRBV2, the J call TRBJ1-1; 8 positions match TRBD1. The V and J ends lost 5 bases and 4 bases, in that order; junction bases with no gene match: 6. Germline loops: CDR1 SNHLY, CDR2 FYNNEI. The CDR3 is made up of 14 amino acids.

The table lists this clonotype with many counts. The chain employs TRBV24-1 and TRBJ2-1; no clear D. There are 13 residues in the CDR3. Germline V gene sequence: CDR1 KGHDR, CDR2 SFDVKD. Trimming removed 5 bases at V and 6 bases at J, with 10 bases between. The DNA for the CDR3 is TGTGCCACCAGTGGCAGGCTCGGCAATGAGCAGTTCTTC. Its translation: CATSGRLGNEQFF.

This clonotype was picked up many times. V gene TRBV3-1 combines with J gene TRBJ2-1; 8 nucleotides align to TRBD2. The J segment lost 3 bases and the V segment lost 0 bases, leaving 13 bases of the junction unmatched. Looked up from germline, CDR1 is LGHDT and CDR2 is YNNKEL (reference sequence). The length of the CDR3 is 19 residues. The CDR3, as DNA: TGTGCCAGCAGCCAAGATCCGGCGGGAGTAGCGGGATTCTACAATGAGCAGTTCTTC. It specifies CASSQDPAGVAGFYNEQFF.

This clonotype was counted at least ten times. The rearrangement links TRBV6-2 or TRBV6-3 to TRBJ2-5; D is ambiguous. CDR1 MNHEY and CDR2 SVGEGT come from the germline V gene. With 0 bases removed from V and 0 bases from J, the gap between germline ends came to 8 bases. CDR3 length: 15 amino acids. The CDR3 DNA is TGTGCCAGCAGTTACTCGATCAGGTACCAAGAGACCCAGTACTTC. It translates to CASSYSIRYQETQYF.

This clonotype was counted many times. The CDR3 loop is CASSQIETQYF. In nucleotides, the CDR3 is TGTGCCAGCAGCCAAATAGAGACCCAGTACTTC. The V and J genes are TRBV3-1 and TRBJ2-5; no reliable D call. This CDR3 is built from 11 residues. The ends were cut back, 2 bases at V and 4 bases at J, with 2 bases in the middle. CDR1 LGHDT and CDR2 YNNKEL come from the germline V gene (reference sequence).

This clonotype has a count of ten or more. The rearrangement links TRBV20-1 to TRBJ2-1; 13 bases map to TRBD2. The CDR3 covers 17 residues. V lost 6 bases and J lost 0; bases outside the gene matches: 8. The germline V gene encodes CDR1 DFQATT and CDR2 SNEGSKA (reference sequence). The CDR3 DNA follows: TGCAGTGCCCCGGGACTAGCGGGAAAAAGCTCCTACAATGAGCAGTTCTTC. Translation gives CSAPGLAGKSSYNEQFF.

This clonotype was detected many times. The chain joins TRBV9 to TRBJ1-4; 7 positions agree with TRBD1. There are 15 residues in the CDR3. CDR1 is SGDLS and CDR2 is YYNGEE in the germline V gene. With V trimmed by 2 bases and J by 8 bases, 9 bases remained unmatched. CDR3 DNA: TGTGCCAGCAGCGTCCGACAGGGAAGAGTGGAAAAACTGTTTTTT. Translated: CASSVRQGRVEKLFF.

This clonotype was observed many times. The V gene is TRBV5-1, the J gene TRBJ2-3, with D perhaps assigned TRBD1 or TRBD2 (5 bases each). The CDR3 loop spans 14 amino acids. V dropped 4 bases and J dropped 2 bases, with 11 bases sitting between them. Germline CDR1 reads SGHRS; CDR2 reads YFSETQ. DNA of the CDR3: TGCGCCAGCAGCCTCGGGGCGCCCACAGATACGCAGTATTTT. Translation gives CASSLGAPTDTQYF.

This clonotype was found many times. The J gene is TRBJ2-4, the V gene TRBV12-3 or TRBV12-4; the match to TRBD1 covers 9 bases. CDR3 length: 16 amino acids. V shed 5 bases and J 2 bases; nucleotides not matched to a gene: 7. The CDR3 nucleotides read TGTGCCAGCAGTAACCGGGACAGGGCTCCCAAAAACATTCAGTACTTC. It codes for CASSNRDRAPKNIQYF.

This clonotype appeared many times. This chain links TRBV5-1 with TRBJ1-3; 8 bases are shared with TRBD1. J lost 4 bases, V lost 7 bases, and 4 bases had no gene match. This CDR3 has 13 amino acids. Germline lookup yields CDR1 SGHRS and CDR2 YFSETQ. CDR3 sequence reads: CASGTGSGNTIYF. The CDR3 DNA follows: TGCGCCAGCGGGACAGGCTCAGGAAACACCATATATTTT.

This clonotype showed up many times. The chain is built from TRBV6-2 or TRBV6-3 and TRBJ1-1; D ambiguous. V lost 2 bases, J lost 2 bases, and 9 bases lay in between. The CDR3 sequence is 14 residues long. Germline-derived CDR1 and CDR2 are MNHEY and SVGEGT. In DNA, the CDR3 is TGTGCCAGCAGTTACACCGCATCCAACACTGAAGCTTTCTTT. It specifies CASSYTASNTEAFF.

This clonotype was observed a handful of times. The chain combines TRBV11-1 with TRBJ2-2; a weak D match, TRBD2 (6 bases). The ends were cut back, 5 bases at V and 2 bases at J, with 24 bases in the middle. This CDR3 contains 19 residues. Germline assignment: CDR1 SGHAT and CDR2 FQDESV (reference sequence). Here the CDR3 DNA reads TGTGCCAGCAGCCCCGGAGGGTCCAGTCTGCGGCCCAACACCGGGGAGCTGTTTTTT. Its protein product is CASSPGGSSLRPNTGELFF. Full variable domain (outside the CDR3, taken from reference TRBV11-1 and TRBJ2-2): EAEVAQSPRYKITEKSQAVAFWCDPISGHATLYWYRQILGQGPELLVQFQDESVVDDSQLPKDRFSAERLKGVDSTLKIQPAELGDSAMYLCASSPGGSSLRPNTGELFFGEGSRLTVL.

This clonotype was observed at least ten times. The rearrangement links TRBV3-1 to TRBJ1-6, with D hard to call. Germline lookup yields CDR1 LGHDT and CDR2 YNNKEL (reference sequence). The CDR3 consists of 15 residues. V lost 4 bases and J 7 bases, leaving 14 bases between the germline ends. CDR3 DNA sequence: TGTGCCAGCAGCCTCAGGCCCCTCCGAAATTCACCCCTCCACTTT. As protein: CASSLRPLRNSPLHF.

The rearrangement joins TRBV27 to TRBJ2-5; 7 nucleotides agree with TRBD2. The CDR3 has 14 residues. V shed 4 bases, J shed 5 bases, and the junction held 7 bases outside the gene matches. Germline V gene lookup returns CDR1 MNHEY and CDR2 SMNVEV (reference sequence). The CDR3 DNA follows: TGTGCCAGCAGTTCCCGGACTAGGGACGAGACCCAGTACTTC. Translation: CASSSRTRDETQYF.

This clonotype has just a few counts. The chain combines TRBV18 with TRBJ2-3; 10 bases are shared with TRBD2. V trimming: 2 bases; J trimming: 0 bases; junction bases outside the gene matches: 11. This CDR3 has 19 amino acids. Germline V CDR1 and CDR2: KGHSH, LQKENI. CDR3 sequence reads: CASSPLLAGGPASTDTQYF. CDR3 coding DNA: TGTGCCAGCTCACCATTATTAGCGGGAGGACCCGCTAGCACAGATACGCAGTATTTT.

This clonotype was observed a few times. This sequence joins TRBV29-1 and TRBJ1-2; possibly TRBD1 for D (6 bases). Germline loops: CDR1 SQVTM, CDR2 ANQGSEA. V was trimmed by 2 bases and J by 14 bases, leaving 12 bases between them. The CDR3 length is 10 residues. The CDR3 protein is CSVETGKTTF. In DNA form, the CDR3 reads TGCAGCGTTGAAACAGGGAAGACGACCTTC.

Remarks on this clonotype: A much larger clone lies one base from this, so it may be a read error. This sequence joins TRBV6-5 and TRBJ2-2, with TRBD1 identical over 8 bases. With V trimmed by 6 bases and J by 5 bases, 2 bases remained unmatched. The CDR3 contains 13 residues. Germline V gene data show CDR1 as MNHEY and CDR2 as SVGAGI. This CDR3 is CASSWTGTGELFF. The CDR3 DNA follows: TGTGCCAGCAGCTGGACAGGGACCGGGGAGCTGTTTTTT.

This clonotype was counted ten times or more. The rearrangement links TRBV29-1 to TRBJ2-2; perhaps TRBD2 as D (6 bases). The germline V gene encodes CDR1 SQVTM and CDR2 ANQGSEA. This CDR3 comprises 14 residues. The V and J ends lost 3 bases and 1 base respectively, with 9 bases between them. The CDR3 coding sequence is TGCAGCGTTGAGGTCGGGAGGAACACCGGGGAGCTGTTTTTT. Residues: CSVEVGRNTGELFF.

This clonotype was counted many times. J is TRBJ2-7 and V is TRBV5-1; tentative D call: TRBD1 (7 bases). The CDR3 covers 16 residues. Germline CDR1 reads SGHRS; CDR2 reads YFSETQ. Trimming pared 3 bases from V and 5 bases from J, leaving 21 bases between. In DNA, the CDR3 is TGCGCCAGCAGCTCGCAGGGGGGCGGCGTTATGAACGAGCAGTACTTC. Its translation is CASSSQGGGVMNEQYF. Combining the CDR3 with reference TRBV5-1 and TRBJ2-7 gives the whole variable domain KAGVTQTPRYLIKTRGQQVTLSCSPISGHRSVSWYQQTPGQGLQFLFEYFSETQRNKGNFPGRFSGRQFSNSRSEMNVSTLELGDSALYLCASSSQGGGVMNEQYFGPGTRLTVT.

This clonotype has ten or more counts. This chain connects TRBV6-2 or TRBV6-3 to TRBJ2-4, with a weak D call TRBD1 (6 bases). The germline gives CDR1 MNHEY, CDR2 SVGEGT. The CDR3 runs to 13 residues. The ends were cut back, 7 bases at V and 3 bases at J, with 10 bases in the middle. CDR3 coding DNA: TGTGCCAGCAACACAGGGAGCAAAAACATTCAGTACTTC. Amino acid sequence: CASNTGSKNIQYF.

V usage is TRBV7-2 and J usage is TRBJ2-3; no definite D call. Trimming stripped 1 base from V and 0 bases from J, with 11 bases between. This CDR3 comprises 16 residues. The germline V gene encodes CDR1 SGHTA and CDR2 FQGNSA. CDR3 region: CASSLDRHTSTDTQYF. CDR3 DNA sequence: TGTGCCAGCAGCTTAGATCGTCATACTAGCACAGATACGCAGTATTTT.

The chain uses TRBV4-1 and TRBJ2-7; possibly TRBD2 for D (5 bases). The CDR3 consists of 16 residues. Per the germline V gene, CDR1 is MGHRA and CDR2 is YSYEKL. V gave up 0 bases and J gave up 1 base, with 13 bases separating them. The CDR3 loop reads CASSQEARRLSYEQYF. The CDR3 nucleotides are TGCGCCAGCAGCCAAGAGGCAAGGAGGCTTTCCTACGAGCAGTACTTC.